These T cell receptor beta chains were read from a single sample in a study of tumor-infiltrating lymphocytes in primary liver carcinoma. TCRdb reprocessed the multiplex PCR reads via MiXCR and lists one record per CDR3 protein. The sample lists about 180,000 distinct CDR3 sequences; roughly three fifths were seen once. The sequenced sample was peripheral blood. These receptors came from a man aged 35 to 55 with primary liver carcinoma and hepatitis B virus infection. Both conserved end residues are part of each CDR3. D genes are given only for firm matches. Some rows have no size entry. The others give once, few or many, or a class for an expanded clone.

j_call	d_call	clone_size	v_call	cdr3_nt	cdr3_aa
TRBJ2-7	NA	NA	TRBV11-2	TGTGTCAACAGCTTAGTGCACGAGCAGTACTTC	CVNSLVHEQYF
TRBJ2-1	NA	NA	TRBV13	TGTGCCAGCAGCCTTCAGGGGTTCGGGTACAATGAGCAGTTCTTC	CASSLQGFGYNEQFF
TRBJ1-5	NA	NA	TRBV28	TGTGCCAGCAGTCCTTGGCAGGATAGCAAACAGCCCCAGCATTTT	CASSPWQDSKQPQHF
TRBJ2-1	TRBD2	many	TRBV4-2	TGTGCCAGCAGCTTGTTTCTAGCGGGAGACGGTTCCTACAATGAGCAGTTCTTC	CASSLFLAGDGSYNEQFF
TRBJ2-2	TRBD1	NA	TRBV29-1	TGCAGCGTTGAACAGTGGACAGGAAGGGAGACCGGGGAGCTGTTTTTT	CSVEQWTGRETGELFF
TRBJ2-3	NA	NA	TRBV10-1	TGCGCCAGCAGTGAGTCGACGGGCAGTCAGAAGGATACGCAGTATTTT	CASSESTGSQKDTQYF
TRBJ2-1	NA	NA	TRBV5-1	TGCGCCAACAGCTTGTCGGGGATCCCTGATGGGCAGCTCTTC	CANSLSGIPDGQLF
TRBJ2-7	NA	many	TRBV11-2	TGTGCCAGCAGCTTAAGGGGGGCATCGGGAGAGCAGTACTTC	CASSLRGASGEQYF
TRBJ1-4	NA	NA	TRBV6-2/TRBV6-3	TGTGCCAGCAGTACCCAACAGGACGATGAAAAACTGTTTTTT	CASSTQQDDEKLFF
TRBJ2-7	NA	NA	TRBV6-6	TGTGCGAGCAGTTCACCGGGACAAGGGTACGAGCAGTACTTC	CASSSPGQGYEQYF
TRBJ2-1	NA	NA	TRBV11-2	TGTGCCAGCAGCTTAGAAGCTAGCGCGAGGCTCTACAATGAGCAGTCCTTC	CASSLEASARLYNEQSF
TRBJ2-1	TRBD2	once	TRBV6-5	TGTGCCGGCAGTTTCTTAGCGGGCACCAATGAGCAGTTCTTC	CAGSFLAGTNEQFF
TRBJ2-3	TRBD2	NA	TRBV4-2	TGTGCCAGCAGCCAAGGACTAGCGGGAGCGATCACAGATACGCAGTATTTT	CASSQGLAGAITDTQYF
TRBJ2-1	NA	NA	TRBV2	TGTGCCAGCAGCGCAGCCGGACTAACCGTGGAGCAGTTCTTC	CASSAAGLTVEQFF
TRBJ2-5	NA	NA	TRBV4-1	TGCGCCAGGAGCCGAGGGGTCCAAGAGACCCAGTACTTC	CARSRGVQETQYF
TRBJ2-7	TRBD2	NA	TRBV11-2	TGTGCCAGAAGCTTATACAGACTAGCGGGAGTTTCAACGGACTACGAGCAGTACTTC	CARSLYRLAGVSTDYEQYF
TRBJ1-2	NA	NA	TRBV4-1	TGCGCCAGCAGCCCTGCGAGGGGCAGAGAAAACTATGGCTACACCTTC	CASSPARGRENYGYTF
TRBJ2-1	TRBD2	NA	TRBV29-1	TGCAGCGTTGTAATGGTGGGCGAGGCGGGAGTGGTTCGGAATGAGCAGTTCTTC	CSVVMVGEAGVVRNEQFF
TRBJ2-3	TRBD2	many	TRBV11-2	TGTGCCAGCAGCTTAGATCGAGCGGGAGGGCCGTTAGATACGCAGTATTTT	CASSLDRAGGPLDTQYF
TRBJ2-1	NA	NA	TRBV12-3/TRBV12-4	TGTGCCAGCAGTTTCCCCCCTTTCCTGACAAACTTGGATGAGCAGATCTTC	CASSFPPFLTNLDEQIF
TRBJ1-2	NA	NA	TRBV4-1	TGCGCCAGCGGAAAATCGGACTATGGCTACACCTTC	CASGKSDYGYTF
TRBJ2-2	TRBD1	few	TRBV5-5	TGTGCCAGCGGTCCCCCAGGGGGTGACACCGGGGAGCTGTTTTTT	CASGPPGGDTGELFF
TRBJ1-2	TRBD1	NA	TRBV29-1	TGCAGCGTGGTTGGACAGGCGGGATATGGCCACACCTTC	CSVVGQAGYGHTF
TRBJ2-7	TRBD1	NA	TRBV7-9	TGTGCCAGCAGCCGGATGATACAGGGGCGCGGCGACCCAACCTACGAGCAGTACTTC	CASSRMIQGRGDPTYEQYF
TRBJ2-6	NA	NA	TRBV12-3/TRBV12-4	TGTGCCAGCAGTTTAGAGGGGCCTAACTCTGGGGCCAACGTCCTGACTTTC	CASSLEGPNSGANVLTF
TRBJ2-3	NA	NA	TRBV6-1	TGTGCCAGCAGTGAAGCGTACGGGGGACCGATTCGAGATACGCAATATTTT	CASSEAYGGPIRDTQYF
TRBJ2-7	TRBD2	NA	TRBV11-2	TGTGCCAGCAGCATAGTAGGCCTAGCGGGGTTGTACTTC	CASSIVGLAGLYF
TRBJ2-3	NA	NA	TRBV6-5	TGTGCCAGCAGTTACGGGGGAACGCAGTATTTT	CASSYGGTQYF
TRBJ2-7	NA	few	TRBV7-9	TGTGCCAGCAGCTTTCCGGAGGGACTCCCTCGGATCGAGCAGTACTTC	CASSFPEGLPRIEQYF
TRBJ2-7	NA	NA	TRBV12-3/TRBV12-4	TGTGCCAGCACCCCCCACTGGGTACAGTACTTC	CASTPHWVQYF
TRBJ2-4	NA	NA	TRBV6-2/TRBV6-3	TGTGCCAGCACCAGACAGGCATCAGGGGCCAAAAACATTCAGTACTTC	CASTRQASGAKNIQYF
TRBJ2-1	NA	NA	TRBV13	TGTGCCAGCAGCTTCGCGGGATCCTACAATGAGCAGTTCTTC	CASSFAGSYNEQFF
TRBJ1-4	NA	NA	TRBV12-3/TRBV12-4	TGTGTCAGCAGTTTGGACGAGGATGAAAAACTGTTTTTT	CVSSLDEDEKLFF
TRBJ1-4	NA	NA	TRBV5-4	TGTGCCAGCAGCTACGGGGCCGGGGCTAATGAAAAACTGTTTTTT	CASSYGAGANEKLFF
TRBJ2-7	TRBD2	once	TRBV7-9	TGTGCCAGCAGCGCCCGGGAGGGCGGGAGGCAGTACTTC	CASSAREGGRQYF
TRBJ2-7	NA	few	TRBV10-1	TGCGCCAGCAGTGAAGCCAGTCGCGACGAGCAGTACTTC	CASSEASRDEQYF
TRBJ2-3	NA	NA	TRBV12-3/TRBV12-4	TGTGCCAGCGGTTCTGCCCCAAGCCAGGGACCAGATACGCAGTATTTT	CASGSAPSQGPDTQYF
TRBJ1-1	NA	many	TRBV11-2	TGTGCCAGCAGCTTCCTTTCCCAGGGCGGTACTGAAGCTTTCTTT	CASSFLSQGGTEAFF
TRBJ2-7	TRBD1	NA	TRBV10-2	TGCGCCAGCAGGGCCGGGACAGCCTACTCCTACGAGCAGTACTTC	CASRAGTAYSYEQYF
TRBJ1-1	TRBD1	NA	TRBV28	TGTGCCAGCAGCCCCCCCCCGGGACAGGGGAACACTGAAGCTTTCTTT	CASSPPPGQGNTEAFF
TRBJ1-5	TRBD1	NA	TRBV6-1	TGTGCCAGGAGTGAGAACAGGGGGCGAGCTCAGCAGCCCCAGCATTTT	CARSENRGRAQQPQHF
TRBJ2-7	NA	many	TRBV5-4	TGTGCCAGCAGCTTAATAGAAACGGCCTACGAGCAGTACTTC	CASSLIETAYEQYF
TRBJ2-1	TRBD2	NA	TRBV11-2	TGTGCCAGCAGCATTAGCGGGAGCTCCTACGATGAGCAGCTCTTC	CASSISGSSYDEQLF
TRBJ2-3	TRBD2	NA	TRBV12-3/TRBV12-4	TGTGCCAGCAGCCGCCTGCCGCTACTAGCGGGAGTGACAGATACGCAGTATTTT	CASSRLPLLAGVTDTQYF
TRBJ1-1	TRBD1	NA	TRBV5-6	TGTGCCAGCAGCCGGGGACAGATGAACACTGAAGCTTTCTTT	CASSRGQMNTEAFF
TRBJ1-2	NA	NA	TRBV11-2	TGTGCCAGCAGCTTGGGCCAAAAGGGGCCCTATGGCTACACATTC	CASSLGQKGPYGYTF
TRBJ2-4	TRBD1	many	TRBV11-2	TGTGCCAGCAGCTTCCCTCCTCAGACAGGGGCCAAAAACATTCAGTACTTC	CASSFPPQTGAKNIQYF
TRBJ1-4	NA	NA	TRBV6-1	TGTGCCAGCAGTGCGTCAGATACCAATGAAAAACTGTTTTTT	CASSASDTNEKLFF
TRBJ2-5	NA	NA	TRBV2	TGTGCCAGCAATTGGGACAAACATGAGACCCAGTACTTC	CASNWDKHETQYF
TRBJ1-1	NA	NA	TRBV6-6	TGTGCCAGCAGTTACGGGCAAGAGAACACTGAAGCTTTCTTT	CASSYGQENTEAFF
TRBJ1-2	TRBD1	NA	TRBV7-9	TGTGCCAGCAGCCGGGACAGGGCGTATGGCTACACCTTC	CASSRDRAYGYTF
TRBJ1-4	NA	NA	TRBV5-6	TGTGCTAGCAGCTTGGTAGGGGACCGTAATGAAAAACTGTTTTTT	CASSLVGDRNEKLFF
TRBJ2-7	NA	NA	TRBV6-6	TGTGCCAACAGCCCCCAAGCGGAGGAGCAGTACTTC	CANSPQAEEQYF
TRBJ1-5	NA	NA	TRBV30	TGTGCCTGGAGTGTGGGCGGCTGGAGTCAGCCCCAGCATTTT	CAWSVGGWSQPQHF
TRBJ2-2	NA	NA	TRBV12-3/TRBV12-4	TGTGCCAGCAGTTTCTCCCTCGGGGAGCTGTTTTTT	CASSFSLGELFF